Detailed here is one TCR beta chain. The antigen is not known. The data are from a study of cytomegalovirus exposure and HLA in healthy donors. Germline CDR1 is SGHDT and CDR2 is YYEEEE. V was shortened by 2 bases and J by 1 base, with 19 bases between the two germline ends. This CDR3 is 17 amino acids long. Study findings and constraints: In vitro confirmation showed three CMV-associated chains to be CMV antigen specific. The study listed roughly 160 cytomegalovirus-associated TCR beta chains.

This table comes from immunoSEQ multiplex PCR, and its TCRdb copy is limited to in-frame clones, with some not included. In the table there are 250,000 to 350,000 clones, roughly 89% of which are singletons. The chain joins TRBV5-6 to TRBJ2-7; unclear D gene. This TCR came from a woman under 30 in good health and CMV-seronegative. Sequenced material: PBMCs. CDR3 loop: CASSFGAFTSRSYEQYF. In DNA, the CDR3 is TGTGCCAGCAGCTTTGGTGCTTTTACCTCGAGGTCCTACGAGCAGTACTTC. Filled out from reference TRBV5-6 and TRBJ2-7, the complete variable domain reads DAGVTQSPTHLIKTRGQQVTLRCSPKSGHDTVSWYQQALGQGPQFIFQYYEEEERQRGNFPDRFSGHQFPNYSSELNVNALLLGDSALYLCASSFGAFTSRSYEQYFGPGTRLTVT.